This TCR beta chain was sequenced during a study of blood T cell repertoires in COVID-19. J gave up 3 bases and V 4 bases, and 7 bases lay outside the gene matches. CDR3 length: 14 amino acids. CDR1 and CDR2 from the germline V gene are SGDLS and YYNGEE. The repertoire was sequenced with immunoSEQ multiplex PCR; TCRdb's copy has only in-frame clones and lacks some. The table lists roughly 500,000 clones, 88% of them singletons. The genes are TRBV9 and TRBJ2-7, with 7 bases that match TRBD2. The receptor was isolated from a woman aged 40 to 49 who had recovered from COVID-19. The specimen sequenced was PBMCs or T cells enriched from blood (not recorded which). This CDR3 reads CASSKSGTYYEQYF. The CDR3 bases are TGTGCCAGCAGCAAGAGCGGGACTTACTACGAGCAGTACTTC.